This T cell receptor (beta chain) was retrieved from a study of early T cells in non-severe SARS-CoV-2 infection. Study information: Sequencing input comprised bulk RNA from unsorted whole blood; chain pairing was not available. Notes on the study in general: VDJdb matching, biased toward anti-spike CD8 responses, missed private and CD4 specificities.

Notes on this clonotype: The antigen remains undetermined.

The ends lost 3 bases at V and 4 bases at J; junction bases unmatched: 7. CDR1 is MNHEY and CDR2 is SMNVEV in the germline V gene (reference sequence). The length of the CDR3 is 15 residues. Unique molecular identifiers were attached to individual cDNA molecules. One entry per CDR3 protein results from TCRdb running MiXCR on the 5' RACE reads. Among 100,000 or so distinct CDR3 sequences listed, 15% to 20% were seen once. V and J are TRBV27 and TRBJ2-3; 7 nucleotides line up with TRBD2. The clonotype comes from an adult who was a healthcare worker with PCR-confirmed SARS-CoV-2 infection or an uninfected control (not recorded which). The sample was whole blood, taken at baseline. CDR3 in DNA: TGTGCCAGCAGTTTCGGGGGACTAAGTGCAGATACGCAGTATTTT. It encodes CASSFGGLSADTQYF.